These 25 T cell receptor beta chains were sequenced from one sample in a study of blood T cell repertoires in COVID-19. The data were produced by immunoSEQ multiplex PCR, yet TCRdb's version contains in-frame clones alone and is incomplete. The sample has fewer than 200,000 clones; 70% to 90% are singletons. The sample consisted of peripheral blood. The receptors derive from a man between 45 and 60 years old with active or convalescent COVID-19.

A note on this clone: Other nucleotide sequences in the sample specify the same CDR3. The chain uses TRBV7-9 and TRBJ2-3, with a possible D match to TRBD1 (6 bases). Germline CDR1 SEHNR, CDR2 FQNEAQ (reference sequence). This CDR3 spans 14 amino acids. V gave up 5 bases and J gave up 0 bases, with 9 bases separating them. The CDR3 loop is CASSRGGSTDTQYF. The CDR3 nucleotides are TGTGCCAGCAGCCGTGGGGGCAGCACAGATACGCAGTATTTT.

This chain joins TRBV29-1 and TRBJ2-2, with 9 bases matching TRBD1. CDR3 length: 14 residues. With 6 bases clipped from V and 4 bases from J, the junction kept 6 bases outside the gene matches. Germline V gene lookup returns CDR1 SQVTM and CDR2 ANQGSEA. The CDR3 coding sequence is TGCAGCGTACAAGACAGGGGGGGCACCGGGGAGCTGTTTTTT. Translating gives CSVQDRGGTGELFF.

The CDR3 DNA is TGTGCCAGCAGCTCCACCATATCCGGGACTGAAGCTTTCTTT. Translating it yields CASSSTISGTEAFF. The V gene is TRBV7-6, the J gene TRBJ1-1; D call uncertain. The CDR3 is 14 residues long. Deletions cut 4 bases from V and 5 bases from J, with 14 bases between. Germline V gene sequence: CDR1 SGHVS, CDR2 FNYEAQ.

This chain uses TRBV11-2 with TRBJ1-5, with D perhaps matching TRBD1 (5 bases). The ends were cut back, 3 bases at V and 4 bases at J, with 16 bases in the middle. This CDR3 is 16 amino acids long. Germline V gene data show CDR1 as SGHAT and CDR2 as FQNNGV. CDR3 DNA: TGTGCCAGCAGCTTCCCCATGGGGCAGCCTAATCAGCCCCAGCATTTT. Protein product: CASSFPMGQPNQPQHF.

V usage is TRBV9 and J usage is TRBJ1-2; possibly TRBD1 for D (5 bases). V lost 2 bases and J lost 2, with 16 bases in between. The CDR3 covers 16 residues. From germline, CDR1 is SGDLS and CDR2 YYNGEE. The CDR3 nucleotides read TGTGCCAGCAGCGTCCTTCCTGGGGGGGTAAACTATGGCTACACCTTC. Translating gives CASSVLPGGVNYGYTF.

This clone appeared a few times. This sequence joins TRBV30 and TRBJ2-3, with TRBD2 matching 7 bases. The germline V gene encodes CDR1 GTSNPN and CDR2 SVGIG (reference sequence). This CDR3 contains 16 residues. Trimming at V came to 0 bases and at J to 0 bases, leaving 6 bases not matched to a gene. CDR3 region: CAWSVRYSGSTDTQYF. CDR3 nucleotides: TGTGCCTGGAGTGTACGTTATAGCGGGAGCACAGATACGCAGTATTTT.

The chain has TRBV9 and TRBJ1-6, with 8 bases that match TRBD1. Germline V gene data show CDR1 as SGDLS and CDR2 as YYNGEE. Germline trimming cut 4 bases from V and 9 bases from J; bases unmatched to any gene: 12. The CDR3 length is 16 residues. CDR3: CASSTTIGQGISPLHF. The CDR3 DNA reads TGTGCCAGCAGCACCACTATAGGACAGGGTATTTCACCCCTCCACTTT.

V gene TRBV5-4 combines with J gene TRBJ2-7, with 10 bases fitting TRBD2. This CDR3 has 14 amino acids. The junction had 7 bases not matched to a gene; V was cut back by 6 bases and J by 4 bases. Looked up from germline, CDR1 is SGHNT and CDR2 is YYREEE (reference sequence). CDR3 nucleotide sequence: TGTGCCAGCACCTTCGGACTAGCGGAATACGAGCAGTACTTC. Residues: CASTFGLAEYEQYF.

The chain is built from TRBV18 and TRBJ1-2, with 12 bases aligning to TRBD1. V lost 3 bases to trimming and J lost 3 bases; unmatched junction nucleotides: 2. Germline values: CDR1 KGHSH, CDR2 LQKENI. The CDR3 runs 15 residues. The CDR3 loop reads CASSPGQGADYGYTF. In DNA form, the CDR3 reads TGTGCCAGCTCACCGGGACAGGGGGCGGACTATGGCTACACCTTC.

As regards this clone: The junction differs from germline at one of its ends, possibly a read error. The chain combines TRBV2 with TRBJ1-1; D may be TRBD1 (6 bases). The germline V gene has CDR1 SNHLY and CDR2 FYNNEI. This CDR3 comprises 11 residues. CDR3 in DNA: TGTGCCAAGCTCCGGGACACCGAAGCTTTCTTT. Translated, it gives CAKLRDTEAFF.

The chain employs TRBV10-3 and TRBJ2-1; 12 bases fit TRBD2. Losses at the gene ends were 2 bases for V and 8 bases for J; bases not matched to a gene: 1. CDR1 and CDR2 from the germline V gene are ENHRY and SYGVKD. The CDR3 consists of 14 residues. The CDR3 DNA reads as TGTGCCATCAGTGAGCTAGCGGGAGGGGATGAGCAGTTCTTC. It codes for CAISELAGGDEQFF.

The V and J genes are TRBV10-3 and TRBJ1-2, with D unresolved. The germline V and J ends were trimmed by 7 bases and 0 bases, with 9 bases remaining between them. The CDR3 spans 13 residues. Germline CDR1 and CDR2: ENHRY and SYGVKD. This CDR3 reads CAITPHTNYGYTF. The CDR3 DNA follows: TGTGCCATCACGCCCCACACTAACTATGGCTACACCTTC.

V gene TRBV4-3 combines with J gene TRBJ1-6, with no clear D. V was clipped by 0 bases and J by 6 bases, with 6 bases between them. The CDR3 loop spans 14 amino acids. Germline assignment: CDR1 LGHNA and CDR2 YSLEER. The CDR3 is CASSQDTGNSPLHF. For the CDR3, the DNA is TGCGCCAGCAGCCAAGACACGGGTAATTCACCCCTCCACTTT.

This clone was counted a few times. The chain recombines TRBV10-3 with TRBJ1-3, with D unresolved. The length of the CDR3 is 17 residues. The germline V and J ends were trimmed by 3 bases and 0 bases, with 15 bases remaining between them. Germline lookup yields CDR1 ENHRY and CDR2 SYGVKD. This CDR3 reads CAISDSGSGDSGNTIYF. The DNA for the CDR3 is TGTGCCATCAGTGACTCTGGGAGCGGGGACTCTGGAAACACCATATATTTT.

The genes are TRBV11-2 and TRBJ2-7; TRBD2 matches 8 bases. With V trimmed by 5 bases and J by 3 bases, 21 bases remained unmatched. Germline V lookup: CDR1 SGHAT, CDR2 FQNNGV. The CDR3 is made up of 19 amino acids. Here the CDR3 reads CASSGPLTSAGGGHYEQYF. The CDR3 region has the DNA TGTGCCAGCAGCGGACCCTTGACTAGCGCCGGAGGGGGTCACTACGAGCAGTACTTC. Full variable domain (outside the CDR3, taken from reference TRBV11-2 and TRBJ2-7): EAGVAQSPRYKIIEKRQSVAFWCNPISGHATLYWYQQILGQGPKLLIQFQNNGVVDDSQLPKDRFSAERLKGVDSTLKIQPAKLEDSAVYLCASSGPLTSAGGGHYEQYFGPGTRLTVT.

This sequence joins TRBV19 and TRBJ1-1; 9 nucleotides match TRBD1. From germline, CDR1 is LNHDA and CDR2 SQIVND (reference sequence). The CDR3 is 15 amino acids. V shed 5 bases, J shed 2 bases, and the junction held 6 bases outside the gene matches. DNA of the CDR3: TGTGCCAGTAGTCTTGGACAGGGGTTTAACACTGAAGCTTTCTTT. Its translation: CASSLGQGFNTEAFF.

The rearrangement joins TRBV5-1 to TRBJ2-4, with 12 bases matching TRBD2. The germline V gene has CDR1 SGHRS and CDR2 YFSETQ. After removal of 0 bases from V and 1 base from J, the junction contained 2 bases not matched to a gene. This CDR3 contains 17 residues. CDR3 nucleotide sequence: TGCGCCAGCAGCTTGGAGACTAGCGGGAGTGCCAAAAACATTCAGTACTTC. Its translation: CASSLETSGSAKNIQYF. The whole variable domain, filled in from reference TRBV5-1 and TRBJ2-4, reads KAGVTQTPRYLIKTRGQQVTLSCSPISGHRSVSWYQQTPGQGLQFLFEYFSETQRNKGNFPGRFSGRQFSNSRSEMNVSTLELGDSALYLCASSLETSGSAKNIQYFGAGTRLSVL.

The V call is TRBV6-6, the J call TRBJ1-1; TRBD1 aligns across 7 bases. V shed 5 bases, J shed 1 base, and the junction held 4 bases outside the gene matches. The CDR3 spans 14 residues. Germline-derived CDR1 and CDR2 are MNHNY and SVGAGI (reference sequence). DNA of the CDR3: TGTGCCAGCAGTCGAACAGGGGAGAACACTGAAGCTTTCTTT. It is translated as CASSRTGENTEAFF.

The CDR3 reads CASSATGTGGEQYF. CDR3 sequence (DNA): TGTGCCAGCAGCGCAACCGGGACAGGGGGAGAGCAGTACTTC. The chain joins TRBV9 to TRBJ2-7; 11 bases align to TRBD1. Germline CDR1 SGDLS, CDR2 YYNGEE. This CDR3 comprises 14 residues. J was trimmed by 7 bases and V by 3 bases; bases with no gene match: 6.

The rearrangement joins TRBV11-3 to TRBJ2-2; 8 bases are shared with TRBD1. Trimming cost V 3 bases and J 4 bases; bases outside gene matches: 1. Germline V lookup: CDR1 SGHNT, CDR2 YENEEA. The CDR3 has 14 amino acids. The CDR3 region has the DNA TGTGCCAGCAGCTTGACAGGGGTCACCGGGGAGCTGTTTTTT. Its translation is CASSLTGVTGELFF. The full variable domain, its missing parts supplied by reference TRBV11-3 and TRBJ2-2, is EAGVVQSPRYKIIEKKQPVAFWCNPISGHNTLYWYLQNLGQGPELLIRYENEEAVDDSQLPKDRFSAERLKGVDSTLKIQPAELGDSAVYLCASSLTGVTGELFFGEGSRLTVL.

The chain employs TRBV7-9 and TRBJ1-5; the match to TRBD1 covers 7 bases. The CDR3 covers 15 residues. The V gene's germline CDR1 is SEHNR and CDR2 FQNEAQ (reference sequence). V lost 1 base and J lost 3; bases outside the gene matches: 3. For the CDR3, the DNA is TGTGCCAGCAGCTTAGGACAGGGTCCCAATCAGCCCCAGCATTTT. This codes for CASSLGQGPNQPQHF.

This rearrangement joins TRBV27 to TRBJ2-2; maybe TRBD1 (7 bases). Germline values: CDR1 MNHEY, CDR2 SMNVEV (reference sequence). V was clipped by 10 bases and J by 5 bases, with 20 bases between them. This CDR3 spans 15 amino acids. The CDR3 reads CATNPGDRATGELFF. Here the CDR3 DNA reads TGTGCCACGAATCCGGGGGACAGAGCAACCGGGGAGCTGTTTTTT.

The CDR3 bases are TGTGCCAGTTCGTACCTGGTAGGGGGTAGTGAAAAACTGTTTTTT. Translating gives CASSYLVGGSEKLFF. This chain connects TRBV19 to TRBJ1-4; D perhaps matches TRBD1 (6 bases). The V gene lost 8 bases and the J gene lost 7 bases, with 20 bases spanning the gap. Per the germline V gene, CDR1 is LNHDA and CDR2 is SQIVND (reference sequence). This CDR3 is 15 amino acids long.

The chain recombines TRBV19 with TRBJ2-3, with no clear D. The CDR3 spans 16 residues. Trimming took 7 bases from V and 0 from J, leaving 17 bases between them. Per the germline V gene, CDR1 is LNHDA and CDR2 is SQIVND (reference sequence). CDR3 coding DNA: TGTGCCAGTACGTTGGGTAGCTCTTGGAGCACAGATACGCAGTATTTT. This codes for CASTLGSSWSTDTQYF.

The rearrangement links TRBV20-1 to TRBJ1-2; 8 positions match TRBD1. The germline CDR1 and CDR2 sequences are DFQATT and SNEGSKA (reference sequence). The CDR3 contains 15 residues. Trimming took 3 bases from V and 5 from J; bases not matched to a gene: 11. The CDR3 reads CSASLLGQGLYGYTF. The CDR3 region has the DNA TGCAGTGCTAGTCTCCTAGGACAGGGACTTTATGGCTACACCTTC.